This entry concerns a single T cell receptor beta chain. The data stem from a study of blood T cell repertoires in COVID-19. Looking at the study overall: Acute and convalescent COVID-19 specimens originated in the United States, Italy and Spain. Sample material is recorded as cDNA or gDNA derived from T cells, B-cell-depleted T cells, or PBMCs.

Germline loops: CDR1 KGHSH, CDR2 LQKENI. This CDR3 contains 17 residues. Losses at the gene ends were 4 bases for V and 2 bases for J; bases not matched to a gene: 6. The repertoire was sequenced with immunoSEQ multiplex PCR; TCRdb's copy has only in-frame clones and lacks some. Of about 340,000 clones listed, around 91% are singletons. V is TRBV18 and J is TRBJ2-6; 9 bases map to TRBD1. This TCR came from a woman aged 18 to 35 who had recovered from COVID-19. Sequencing was carried out using peripheral blood. The CDR3 DNA reads TGTGCCAGCTCACGTCCCGGGACAGGGACTGGGGCCAACGTCCTGACTTTC. Its protein product is CASSRPGTGTGANVLTF.